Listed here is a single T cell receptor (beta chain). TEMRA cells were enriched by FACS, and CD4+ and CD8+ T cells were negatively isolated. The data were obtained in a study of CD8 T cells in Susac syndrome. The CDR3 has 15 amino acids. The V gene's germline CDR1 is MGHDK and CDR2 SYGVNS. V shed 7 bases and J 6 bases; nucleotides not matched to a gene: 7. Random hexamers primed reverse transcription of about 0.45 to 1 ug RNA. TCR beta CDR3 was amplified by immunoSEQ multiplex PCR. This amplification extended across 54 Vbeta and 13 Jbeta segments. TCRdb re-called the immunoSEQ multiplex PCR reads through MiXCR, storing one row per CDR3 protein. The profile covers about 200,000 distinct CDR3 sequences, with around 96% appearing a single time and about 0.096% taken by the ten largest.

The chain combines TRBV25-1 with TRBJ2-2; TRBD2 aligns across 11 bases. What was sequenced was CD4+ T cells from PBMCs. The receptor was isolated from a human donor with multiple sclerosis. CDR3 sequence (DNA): TGTGCCAGCAATACCAAGGGACTAGCGGCCGGGGAGCTGTTTTTT. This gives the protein CASNTKGLAAGELFF.